This TCR beta chain was identified in a study of blood T cells in healthy people across ages. The J segment lost 8 bases and the V segment lost 1 base, leaving 3 bases of the junction unmatched. CDR3 length equals 14 residues. Study-level points and caveats: TCR beta diversity per million T cells fell roughly linearly with age. Long-lived donors carried more naive CD4+ cells and greater diversity than aged donors.

Caucasian individuals from Russia who were healthy and aged 6 to 90 acted as donors. Concerning this clonotype: Its target is not known.

The second PCR ran about 6 to 12 cycles with a sample-barcoded 5' primer and J-beta primers. In TCRdb, the 5' RACE reads were re-called with MiXCR into one record per CDR3 protein. The sample gives under 2 million distinct CDR3 sequences, roughly a third of which show up once; approximately 10% is in the top ten. V usage is TRBV12-3 or TRBV12-4 and J usage is TRBJ1-5, with TRBD1 matching over 9 bases. The source material was blood. The receptor was isolated from a woman aged 25 to 39 in good health. The CDR3 DNA is TGTGCCAGCAGTTTAGGGACAGGGGTTAAGCCCCAGCATTTT. Translating gives CASSLGTGVKPQHF.